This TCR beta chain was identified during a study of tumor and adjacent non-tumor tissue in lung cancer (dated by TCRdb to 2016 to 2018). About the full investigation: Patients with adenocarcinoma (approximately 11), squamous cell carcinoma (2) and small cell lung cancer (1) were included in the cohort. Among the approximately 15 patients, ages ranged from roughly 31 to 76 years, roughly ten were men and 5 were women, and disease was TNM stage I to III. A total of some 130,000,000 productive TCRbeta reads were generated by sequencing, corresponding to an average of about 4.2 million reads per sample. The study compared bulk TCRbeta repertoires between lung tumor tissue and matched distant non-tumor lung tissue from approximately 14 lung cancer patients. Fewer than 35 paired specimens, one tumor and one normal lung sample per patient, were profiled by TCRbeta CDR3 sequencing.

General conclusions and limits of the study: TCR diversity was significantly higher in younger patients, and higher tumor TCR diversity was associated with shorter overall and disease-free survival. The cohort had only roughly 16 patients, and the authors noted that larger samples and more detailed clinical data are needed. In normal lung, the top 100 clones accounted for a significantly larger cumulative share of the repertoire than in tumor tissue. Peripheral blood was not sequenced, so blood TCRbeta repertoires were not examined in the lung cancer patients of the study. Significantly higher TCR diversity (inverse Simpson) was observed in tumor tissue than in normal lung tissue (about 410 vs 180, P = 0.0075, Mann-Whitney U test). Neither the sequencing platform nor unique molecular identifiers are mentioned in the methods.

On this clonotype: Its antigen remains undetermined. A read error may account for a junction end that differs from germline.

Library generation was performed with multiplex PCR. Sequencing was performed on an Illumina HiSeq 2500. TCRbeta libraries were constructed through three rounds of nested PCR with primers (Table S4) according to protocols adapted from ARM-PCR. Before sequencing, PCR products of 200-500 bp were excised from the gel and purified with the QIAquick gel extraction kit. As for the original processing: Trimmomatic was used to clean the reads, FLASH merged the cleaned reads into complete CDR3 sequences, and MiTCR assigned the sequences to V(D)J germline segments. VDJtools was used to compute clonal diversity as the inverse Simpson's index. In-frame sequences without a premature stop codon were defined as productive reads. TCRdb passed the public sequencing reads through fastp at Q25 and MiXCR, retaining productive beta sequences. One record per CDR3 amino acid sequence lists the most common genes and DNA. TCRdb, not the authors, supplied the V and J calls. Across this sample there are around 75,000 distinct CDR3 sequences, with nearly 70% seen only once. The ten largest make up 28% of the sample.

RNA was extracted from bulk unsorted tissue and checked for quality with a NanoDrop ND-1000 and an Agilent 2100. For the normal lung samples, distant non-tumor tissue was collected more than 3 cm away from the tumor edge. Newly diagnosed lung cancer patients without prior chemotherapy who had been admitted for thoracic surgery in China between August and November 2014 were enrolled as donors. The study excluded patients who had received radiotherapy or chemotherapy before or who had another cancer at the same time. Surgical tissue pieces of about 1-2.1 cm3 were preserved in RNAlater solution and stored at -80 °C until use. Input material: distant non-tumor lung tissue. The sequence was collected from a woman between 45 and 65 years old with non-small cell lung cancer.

The CDR3 reads CVSSHATGTQNPYEQYF. The sequenced DNA is TGCGTCAGCAGCCATGCAACCGGGACGCAGAACCCCTACGAGCAGTACTTC. The chain was built from TRBV4-1 and TRBJ2-7; the D element might be TRBD1 or TRBD2, as each aligns at 5 bases. According to the germline V gene, CDR1 reads MGHRA and CDR2 reads YSYEKL. The CDR3 holds 17 amino acids from the cysteine to the phenylalanine. Of all the DNA, just the CDR3 is kept, 51 bases in frame from base 1.